Following are 10 T cell receptor beta chains from one sample sequenced in a study of blood T cell repertoires in COVID-19. Generated by immunoSEQ multiplex PCR, the TCRdb table keeps only in-frame clones and is missing some. This table has 90,000 to 100,000 clones, approximately 86% appearing once. Sequencing used peripheral blood. The receptors shown here come from a man at least 80 years old with acute or convalescent COVID-19.

The chain is built from TRBV5-1 and TRBJ1-2, with TRBD1 identical over 8 bases. Unmatched junction bases numbered 7, after V lost 4 bases and J lost 8 bases. Germline-derived CDR1 and CDR2 are SGHRS and YFSETQ. The CDR3 length is 13 residues. CDR3 protein: CASSQDREYGYTF. CDR3 sequence (DNA): TGCGCCAGCAGCCAGGACAGGGAGTACGGCTACACCTTC.

The chain joins TRBV3-1 (or the pseudogene TRBV3-2) to TRBJ2-3; D gene uncertain. The V end lost 3 bases, the J end lost 1 base, and 5 bases lay between the germline ends. From germline, CDR1 is LGHDT and CDR2 YNNKEL (reference sequence). The CDR3 is 13 amino acids. CDR3 protein: CASSQGGTDTQYF. For the CDR3, the DNA is TGTGCCAGCAGCCAGGGCGGCACAGATACGCAGTATTTT.

The chain couples TRBV5-6 to TRBJ2-3; D might be TRBD2 (6 bases). The ends were cut back, 0 bases at V and 6 bases at J, with 8 bases in the middle. This CDR3 spans 13 amino acids. Per germline, CDR1 SGHDT and CDR2 YYEEEE. CDR3 nucleotides: TGTGCCAGCAGCTTGGCCGGAGGGGATACGCAGTATTTT. It encodes CASSLAGGDTQYF.

The chain couples TRBV6-2 or TRBV6-3 to TRBJ2-5; D ambiguous. The V end was cut by 5 bases, the J end by 7 bases, with 14 bases between. This CDR3 is built from 13 residues. Germline CDR1 MNHEY, CDR2 SVGEGT. The CDR3 DNA sequence: TGTGCCAGCAGTCGAGACGGCCCGGGGACCCAGTACTTC. Translation gives CASSRDGPGTQYF.

The chain links TRBV7-2 to TRBJ1-6; D perhaps matches TRBD1 (6 bases). The germline CDR1 and CDR2 sequences are SGHTA and FQGNSA. The length of the CDR3 is 16 residues. V was pared by 4 bases and J by 5 bases, with 15 bases between. The CDR3 DNA is TGTGCCAGCAGCTATAGCGGGACATCTAATAATTCACCCCTCCACTTT. It is translated as CASSYSGTSNNSPLHF.

The rearrangement joins TRBV28 to TRBJ1-5; 10 bases line up with TRBD1. V was pared by 5 bases and J by 8 bases, with 6 bases of the junction left unmatched. Germline lookup yields CDR1 MDHEN and CDR2 SYDVKM. The CDR3 has 14 residues. CDR3 in amino acids: CASSTGTGVKPQHF. In DNA form, the CDR3 reads TGTGCCAGCAGTACCGGGACAGGGGTTAAGCCCCAGCATTTT.

The chain uses TRBV9 and TRBJ1-1; perhaps TRBD1 as D (6 bases). The CDR3 has 15 residues. The ends were cut back, 2 bases at V and 1 base at J, with 12 bases in the middle. Germline assignment: CDR1 SGDLS and CDR2 YYNGEE. CDR3 loop: CASSVRGGENTEAFF. CDR3 DNA: TGTGCCAGCAGCGTCAGGGGCGGAGAGAACACTGAAGCTTTCTTT.

In this sample, this clone turned up once. The gene calls are TRBV7-2 and TRBJ2-7, with a tentative D call TRBD2 (6 bases). Trimming left V 1 base short and J 3 bases short, with 10 bases between. This CDR3 spans 14 amino acids. Germline V gene lookup returns CDR1 SGHTA and CDR2 FQGNSA. Here the CDR3 DNA reads TGTGCCAGCAGCTTAGTATCTAGCGACTACGAGCAGTACTTC. Its protein product is CASSLVSSDYEQYF. The full variable domain, with the rest looked up from reference TRBV7-2 and TRBJ2-7, is GAGVSQSPSNKVTEKGKDVELRCDPISGHTALYWYRQSLGQGLEFLIYFQGNSAPDKSGLPSDRFSAERTGGSVSTLTIQRTQQEDSAVYLCASSLVSSDYEQYFGPGTRLTVT.

This clone is a singleton in its sample. The gene calls are TRBV2 and TRBJ1-1; D may be TRBD1 (6 bases). This CDR3 is 15 amino acids long. Germline CDR1 and CDR2: SNHLY and FYNNEI. V was clipped by 4 bases and J by 2 bases, with 14 bases between them. This CDR3 reads CASSAGGQTNTEAFF. CDR3 nucleotide sequence: TGTGCCAGCAGTGCCGGCGGACAGACAAACACTGAAGCTTTCTTT.

The chain recombines TRBV25-1 with TRBJ1-2, with D tentatively TRBD1 (6 bases). The CDR3 covers 14 residues. Germline-derived CDR1 and CDR2 are MGHDK and SYGVNS. Trimming took off 2 bases at V and 3 bases at J, with 10 bases between the two ends. CDR3 sequence: CASSEQGWYYGYTF. For the CDR3, the DNA is TGTGCCAGCAGTGAACAGGGGTGGTACTATGGCTACACCTTC.